These 20 T cell receptor beta chains were sequenced from one sample in a study of blood T cell repertoires in COVID-19. The data were produced by immunoSEQ multiplex PCR, yet TCRdb's version contains in-frame clones alone and is incomplete. The sample consists of some 80,000 clones, roughly 80% of them appearing once. Sequencing used peripheral blood. Receptors originate from an older man with active or convalescent COVID-19.

This chain links TRBV6-5 with TRBJ1-2, with 9 positions matching TRBD1. The CDR3 spans 14 residues. Germline CDR1 MNHEY, CDR2 SVGAGI. V lost 6 bases to trimming and J lost 9 bases; unmatched junction nucleotides: 11. The CDR3 nucleotides read TGTGCCAGCAGCCAAGAGGGACAGGGAGGCCGCTACACCTTC. It codes for CASSQEGQGGRYTF.

This chain links TRBV11-2 with TRBJ2-5, with 8 bases aligning to TRBD2. Unmatched junction bases numbered 1, after V lost 3 bases and J lost 4 bases. Per the germline V gene, CDR1 is SGHAT and CDR2 is FQNNGV. CDR3 size: 13 residues. The CDR3 protein is CASSLSGGETQYF. In nucleotides, the CDR3 is TGTGCCAGCAGCTTGAGCGGGGGAGAGACCCAGTACTTC.

V and J are TRBV2 and TRBJ1-3; TRBD1 might be the D (5 bases). Trimming left V 3 bases short and J 2 bases short, with 11 bases between. This CDR3 region has 15 residues. Germline CDR1 is SNHLY and CDR2 is FYNNEI. CDR3 protein: CASSETGLAGNTIYF. In DNA form, the CDR3 reads TGTGCCAGCAGTGAGACGGGACTCGCTGGAAACACCATATATTTT.

The chain recombines TRBV20-1 with TRBJ2-1; D is unresolved. CDR1 and CDR2 (germline): DFQATT, SNEGSKA (reference sequence). There are 11 residues in the CDR3. V lost 6 bases and J lost 5, with 8 bases in between. CDR3 protein: CSALQHNEQFF. The CDR3 region has the DNA TGCAGTGCGCTACAGCACAATGAGCAGTTCTTC.

This chain joins TRBV11-2 and TRBJ2-3; 8 nucleotides align to TRBD2. The CDR3 extends over 15 amino acids. Germline lookup yields CDR1 SGHAT and CDR2 FQNNGV. V trimming: 5 bases; J trimming: 4 bases; junction bases outside the gene matches: 8. The CDR3 coding sequence is TGTGCCAGCAGCACGCGGGGGGCAGGATCAGATACGCAGTATTTT. This gives the protein CASSTRGAGSDTQYF.

The genes are TRBV5-8 and TRBJ2-1, with D possibly matching TRBD2 (6 bases). CDR3 length: 15 residues. V lost 7 bases and J 4 bases, leaving 18 bases between the germline ends. Germline V gene sequence: CDR1 SGHTS, CDR2 YDEGEE. The CDR3 DNA follows: TGTGCCAGCGGTCAAGGGGACTCTACGTACAATGAGCAGTTCTTC. It yields the protein CASGQGDSTYNEQFF.

The chain joins TRBV3-1 (or the pseudogene TRBV3-2) to TRBJ1-5; 9 positions match TRBD1. The CDR3 length is 15 residues. Trimming took 3 bases from V and 0 from J; bases not matched to a gene: 0. The germline gives CDR1 LGHDT, CDR2 YNNKEL (reference sequence). The CDR3 DNA follows: TGTGCCAGCAGCCAGACAGGGGGTAGCAATCAGCCCCAGCATTTT. This gives the protein CASSQTGGSNQPQHF.

The J gene is TRBJ1-2, the V gene TRBV14; perhaps TRBD1 as D (6 bases). CDR1 and CDR2 from the germline V gene are SGHDN and FVKESK. This CDR3 is 14 amino acids long. The V gene lost 0 bases and the J gene lost 4 bases, with 9 bases spanning the gap. CDR3 sequence reads: CASSQDSGVYGYTF. Here the CDR3 DNA reads TGTGCCAGCAGCCAAGATTCAGGGGTCTATGGCTACACCTTC.

This sequence joins TRBV5-5 and TRBJ1-5, with 7 bases aligning to TRBD1. V was pared by 2 bases and J by 2 bases, with 4 bases of the junction left unmatched. The CDR3 is 15 amino acids. Germline CDR1 SGHKS, CDR2 YYEKEE (reference sequence). The CDR3 sequence is CASSFDRDGNQPQHF. The CDR3 DNA follows: TGTGCCAGCAGCTTCGACAGGGATGGCAATCAGCCCCAGCATTTT.

The CDR3 DNA sequence: TGCAGTGCAACAGTGAACACTGAAGCTTTCTTT. Its protein product is CSATVNTEAFF. The chain links TRBV20-1 to TRBJ1-1; D is undetermined. In germline, CDR1 is DFQATT, CDR2 SNEGSKA (reference sequence). The germline V and J ends were trimmed by 6 bases and 0 bases, with 5 bases remaining between them. The CDR3 is 11 residues long.

The chain links TRBV30 to TRBJ1-5; 9 bases are shared with TRBD1. V lost 5 bases, J lost 6 bases, and 5 bases stayed unmatched. Germline CDR1 reads GTSNPN; CDR2 reads SVGIG (reference sequence). This CDR3 spans 13 amino acids. The CDR3 loop reads CAWAGQGRQPQHF. As DNA, the CDR3 is TGTGCCTGGGCGGGACAGGGACGTCAGCCCCAGCATTTT.

The V call is TRBV7-8, the J call TRBJ1-6; the D gene is possibly TRBD1 (6 bases). Germline V CDR1 and CDR2: SGHVS, FQNEAQ. V was trimmed by 1 base and J by 9 bases, leaving 10 bases between them. The CDR3 covers 14 residues. This CDR3 is CASSLGRGGSPLHF. DNA for the CDR3: TGTGCCAGCAGCTTAGGCAGGGGTGGTTCACCCCTCCACTTT.

The J gene is TRBJ2-3, the V gene TRBV7-2; D unresolved. Between the trimmed V and J ends, which lost 4 bases and 1 base, there was a span of 12 bases. The CDR3 extends over 15 amino acids. Germline CDR1 and CDR2: SGHTA and FQGNSA. The CDR3, as DNA: TGTGCCAGCAGCTCCATTAGCTGGCGCACAGATACGCAGTATTTT. Its protein product is CASSSISWRTDTQYF.

This clone has just a few counts. The genes are TRBV6-5 and TRBJ1-3, with TRBD1 matching over 7 bases. Trimming at V came to 0 bases and at J to 2 bases, leaving 4 bases not matched to a gene. This CDR3 comprises 16 residues. The V gene's germline CDR1 is MNHEY and CDR2 SVGAGI. The CDR3 region is CASSYSGTVAGNTIYF. CDR3 bases: TGTGCCAGCAGTTACTCCGGGACAGTGGCTGGAAACACCATATATTTT.

This clone came up once. The chain has TRBV30 and TRBJ1-6; 7 nucleotides line up with TRBD1. Looked up from germline, CDR1 is GTSNPN and CDR2 is SVGIG (reference sequence). This CDR3 comprises 17 residues. The J segment lost 0 bases and the V segment lost 3 bases, leaving 8 bases of the junction unmatched. CDR3 protein: CAWRGGTASSYNSPLHF. CDR3 coding DNA: TGTGCCTGGAGAGGCGGGACAGCGAGCTCCTATAATTCACCCCTCCACTTT.

The chain employs TRBV27 and TRBJ1-1; no clear D gene. Trimming took 2 bases from V and 5 from J, leaving 9 bases between them. The CDR3 has 13 residues. Germline V CDR1 and CDR2: MNHEY, SMNVEV (reference sequence). CDR3 nucleotides: TGTGCCAGCAGTTTAGGGGAGTGGACTGAAGCTTTCTTT. It specifies CASSLGEWTEAFF.

The J gene is TRBJ1-1, the V gene TRBV10-3; 9 nucleotides line up with TRBD1. Trimming cost V 4 bases and J 4 bases; bases outside gene matches: 1. This CDR3 is 13 amino acids long. Germline V CDR1 and CDR2: ENHRY, SYGVKD. The CDR3 protein is CAISGTGVTEAFF. In DNA, the CDR3 is TGTGCCATCAGTGGGACAGGGGTCACTGAAGCTTTCTTT.

The V gene is TRBV30, the J gene TRBJ2-1, with 10 positions matching TRBD2. Germline-derived CDR1 and CDR2 are GTSNPN and SVGIG (reference sequence). The J segment lost 8 bases and the V segment lost 2 bases, leaving 9 bases of the junction unmatched. The CDR3 loop spans 15 amino acids. CDR3 in amino acids: CAWSIWSSGSDEQFF. The CDR3 DNA follows: TGTGCCTGGAGTATCTGGTCTAGCGGGAGTGATGAGCAGTTCTTC.

The V and J genes are TRBV6-5 and TRBJ1-1; D ambiguous. The CDR3 consists of 15 residues. V was trimmed by 2 bases and J by 2 bases, leaving 12 bases between them. Looked up from germline, CDR1 is MNHEY and CDR2 is SVGAGI. CDR3 in DNA: TGTGCCAGCAGTTACCGAGGCGGAAAAAACACTGAAGCTTTCTTT. Residues: CASSYRGGKNTEAFF.

The chain carries TRBV11-2 and TRBJ2-7; possible D gene TRBD2, 5 bases. The V end was cut by 6 bases, the J end by 3 bases, with 12 bases between. This CDR3 comprises 13 residues. Germline V lookup: CDR1 SGHAT, CDR2 FQNNGV. The CDR3 is CASSLAPGYEQYV. Here the CDR3 DNA reads TGTGCCAGCAGTCTAGCCCCAGGCTACGAGCAGTACGTC.